A selection of T cell receptor beta chains follows, all from one sample in a study of T cells in Graves' hyperthyroidism and ophthalmopathy. TCRdb redid the calling of the multiplex PCR reads with MiXCR, one entry per CDR3 protein. This repertoire shows some 560,000 distinct CDR3 sequences, less than 15% found once; its top ten account for approximately 13%. Sequenced: blood. Receptor source: a woman aged 40 to 50 with Graves' hyperthyroidism. The conserved cysteine and the conserved F or W are not part of the CDR3 here. The D gene is left open where the match is weak.

TRBD1	TRBJ2-7	TRBV28	ASSTPGTGTYEQY
TRBD2	TRBJ2-1	TRBV20-1	SATKPSGGGINEQF
TRBD1	TRBJ2-7	TRBV20-1	SARAGQGMGYEQY
TRBD2	TRBJ2-3	TRBV20-1	SAAGERTDTQY
.	TRBJ2-1	TRBV5-4	ASSFGGLGVNEQF
.	TRBJ2-7	TRBV3-1	ASSQDQRKQY
.	TRBJ1-5	TRBV28	ASSLKGGNQPQH
.	TRBJ2-7	TRBV3-1	ASSLHRVSEQY
TRBD2	TRBJ2-7	TRBV19	ASSSGSNAYEQY
.	TRBJ1-1	TRBV28	ASSLSRGGLGNTEAF
.	TRBJ2-2	TRBV14	ASRGGGNTGELF
TRBD1	TRBJ1-4	TRBV6-7	ASSHWTGDREKLF
TRBD2	TRBJ2-7	TRBV7-8	ASSLREGLYEQY
TRBD2	TRBJ2-1	TRBV29-1	SVKIAGGSYNEQF
.	TRBJ2-1	TRBV28	ASSSRGLGNGQF
TRBD1	TRBJ2-5	TRBV20-1	SARVRQGERILETQY
.	TRBJ2-7	TRBV5-6	ASSSSVGGTYEQY
TRBD2	TRBJ2-2	TRBV7-2	ASSTISGLAGTGELF
TRBD1	TRBJ1-1	TRBV19	ASTPRDRNTEAF
.	TRBJ2-3	TRBV7-3	ASSLTGWERDTQY
.	TRBJ2-1	TRBV5-1	ASSAQPQGFSYNEQF
.	TRBJ2-7	TRBV20-1	SASGVVERYEQY
TRBD1	TRBJ1-1	TRBV29-1	SVVGTAATEAF
.	TRBJ1-1	TRBV5-1	ASSIGQGIPGNTEAF
.	TRBJ1-1	TRBV9	ASSVGHTATEAF
TRBD2	TRBJ2-1	TRBV27	ASSLFKSGTSSYNEQF
.	TRBJ2-7	TRBV20-1	SANPGDLYEQY
.	TRBJ2-5	TRBV20-1	SIREGAETQY
TRBD1	TRBJ2-2	TRBV20-1	SAQGGQENTGELF
.	TRBJ2-2	TRBV9	ASSVGGGPGELF
TRBD2	TRBJ2-5	TRBV6-5	ASSYSYGEGQAQY
TRBD2	TRBJ2-1	TRBV9	ASSLKREVSYNEQF
.	TRBJ2-3	TRBV28	ASSYRRADTQY
.	TRBJ1-1	TRBV3-1	ASSQGGTEAS
.	TRBJ1-5	TRBV28	ASRLTGRNQPQH
.	TRBJ1-4	TRBV5-5	ASSPGGGNEKLF
TRBD2	TRBJ2-7	TRBV6-1	ASRESGRAREQY
.	TRBJ2-5	TRBV3-1	ASSSMETQY
.	TRBJ2-7	TRBV6-1	ASSVQGGWGAYEQY
TRBD2	TRBJ2-3	TRBV12-3/TRBV12-4	ASSTGAGGTDTQY
.	TRBJ2-1	TRBV29-1	SVPGDISYSYNEQF
TRBD1	TRBJ2-6	TRBV28	ASSLEGTGGANVLT
TRBD1	TRBJ2-7	TRBV27	ASSTRTGGGEQY
.	TRBJ1-2	TRBV6-1	ASRDAAGAYGYT
TRBD2	TRBJ2-7	TRBV6-1	ASSESVTSGMNEQY